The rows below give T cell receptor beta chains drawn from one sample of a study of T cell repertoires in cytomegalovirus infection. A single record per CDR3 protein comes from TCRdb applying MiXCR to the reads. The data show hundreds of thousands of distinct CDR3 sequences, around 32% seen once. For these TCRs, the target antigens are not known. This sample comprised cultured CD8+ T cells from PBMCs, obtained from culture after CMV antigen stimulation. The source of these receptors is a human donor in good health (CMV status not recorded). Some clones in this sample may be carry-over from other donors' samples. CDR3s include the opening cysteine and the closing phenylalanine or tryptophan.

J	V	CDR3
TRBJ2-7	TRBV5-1	CASSKETGYHEQYF
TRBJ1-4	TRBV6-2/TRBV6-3	CAIASVPSNEKLFF
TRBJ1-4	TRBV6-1	CASSPRRTFNEKLFF
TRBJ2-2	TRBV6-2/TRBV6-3	CASSYSLAGVDTGELFF
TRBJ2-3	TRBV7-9	CASSPWTGSSTDTQYF
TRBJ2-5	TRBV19	CASRRGAQETQYF
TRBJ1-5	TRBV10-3	CAISEGQRDQPQHF
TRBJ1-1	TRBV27	CASSQTGSRVAEAFF
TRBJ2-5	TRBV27	CASSSYWDRDQETQYF
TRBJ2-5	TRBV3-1	CASSQEPAGQETQYF
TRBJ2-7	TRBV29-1	CSVGTEYEQYF
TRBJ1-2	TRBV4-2	CASSQRRQGGEYGYTF
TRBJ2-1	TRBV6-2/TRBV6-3	CASSPVLSSTGAYNEQFF
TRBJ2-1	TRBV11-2	CASSFRTSGAEQFF
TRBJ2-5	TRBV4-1	CASSHVPSTSKETQYF
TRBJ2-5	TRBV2	CASGGQEARETQYF
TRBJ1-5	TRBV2	CASSEALAPAEPQHF
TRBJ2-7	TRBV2	CASSEKAGHPPYEQYF
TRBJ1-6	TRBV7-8	CASSLRQNPYSPLHF
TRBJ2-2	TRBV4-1	CASSHGQGNTGELFF
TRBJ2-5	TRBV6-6	CASSYVKVQETQYF
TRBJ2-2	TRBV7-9	CASRTDRGQVYTGELFF
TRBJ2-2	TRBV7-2	CASSSRGYGELFF
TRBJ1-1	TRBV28	CASRGSETEAFF
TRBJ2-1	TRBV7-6	CASSLEARQLEQFF
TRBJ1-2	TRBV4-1	CASCQEVGGGYTF
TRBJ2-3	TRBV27	CASSVVGGITDTQYF
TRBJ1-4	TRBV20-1	CSAPSDTDEKLFF
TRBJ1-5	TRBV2	CASSAGTAYNQPQHF
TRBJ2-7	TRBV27	CASSSFGGDEQYF
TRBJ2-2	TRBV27	CASSWGGPASTGELFF
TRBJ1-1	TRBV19	CASCGVGDRGNTEAFF
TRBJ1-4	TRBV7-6	CASSPSLNEKLFF
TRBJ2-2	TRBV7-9	CASSLEGGASNTGELFF
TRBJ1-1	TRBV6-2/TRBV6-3	CASRNLGQGILSLDPGPLGEAFF
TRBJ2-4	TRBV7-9	CASSSPLAPANIQYF
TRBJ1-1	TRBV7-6	CASTSGTDETFF
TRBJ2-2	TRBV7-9	CASSLVDSNTGELFF
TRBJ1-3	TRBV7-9	CASSLDGTSGNTIYF
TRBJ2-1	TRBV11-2	CASSLVDRGPNEQFF
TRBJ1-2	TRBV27	CASSLSIGSLYGYTF
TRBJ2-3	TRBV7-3	CASPPGGTDTQYF
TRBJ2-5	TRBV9	CASSASGGGFGETQYF
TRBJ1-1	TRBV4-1	CASSQRDRRDTEAFF
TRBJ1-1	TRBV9	CASSVGSSAEAFF
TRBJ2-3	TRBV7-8	CASSLDSAGGPGDTQYF
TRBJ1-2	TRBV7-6	CASSLVGGLGYGYTF
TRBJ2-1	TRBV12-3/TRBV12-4	CASSLYVATPNEQFF